This paragraph covers one T cell receptor beta chain sequence. CDR1 is MNHEY and CDR2 is SMNVEV in the germline V gene (reference sequence). CDR3 length: 13 amino acids. The germline V and J ends were trimmed by 5 bases and 2 bases, with 10 bases remaining between them. The sample belongs to a study of blood T cell repertoires in COVID-19. Study details: COVID-19 samples from acute and convalescent phases originated in the United States, Italy and Spain. T cells, B-cell-depleted T cells, or PBMCs supplied cDNA or gDNA.

Authors' data handling: From reference gene primer amplification, estimates of nucleated cell counts were derived. Repertoires were generated with immunoSEQ multiplex PCR, while TCRdb's copy carries only in-frame clones and drops some. V, J and clone size reflect that table, while D and trimming were determined from the DNA. The sample comprises about 280,000 clones, under 90% of which are singletons, and roughly 2.3% rests with the top ten. This clonotype originated in a man aged 45-60 years with acute or convalescent COVID-19. Sequencing used peripheral blood. The chain links TRBV27 to TRBJ2-7, with D perhaps TRBD1 (6 bases). As DNA, the CDR3 is TGTGCCAGCAGTATCGGACAGCCCTACGAGCAGTACTTC. Translation gives CASSIGQPYEQYF.